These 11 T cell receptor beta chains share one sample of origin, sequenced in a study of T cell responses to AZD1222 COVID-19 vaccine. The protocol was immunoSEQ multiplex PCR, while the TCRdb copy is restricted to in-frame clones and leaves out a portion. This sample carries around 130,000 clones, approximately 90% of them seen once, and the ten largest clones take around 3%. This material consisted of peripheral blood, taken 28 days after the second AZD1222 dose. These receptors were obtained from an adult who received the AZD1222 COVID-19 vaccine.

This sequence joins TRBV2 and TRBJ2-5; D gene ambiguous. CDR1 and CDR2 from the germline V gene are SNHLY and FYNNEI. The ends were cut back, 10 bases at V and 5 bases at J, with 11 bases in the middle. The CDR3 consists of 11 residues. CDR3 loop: CATAIRETQYF. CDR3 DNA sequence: TGTGCCACCGCAATCAGGGAGACCCAGTACTTC.

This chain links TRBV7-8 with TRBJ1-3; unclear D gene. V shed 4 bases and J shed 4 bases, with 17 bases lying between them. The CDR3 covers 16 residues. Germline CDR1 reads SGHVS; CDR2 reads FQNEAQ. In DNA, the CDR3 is TGTGCCAGCAGCTCCGTCCGGATGATGAGGGGAAACACCATATATTTT. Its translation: CASSSVRMMRGNTIYF.

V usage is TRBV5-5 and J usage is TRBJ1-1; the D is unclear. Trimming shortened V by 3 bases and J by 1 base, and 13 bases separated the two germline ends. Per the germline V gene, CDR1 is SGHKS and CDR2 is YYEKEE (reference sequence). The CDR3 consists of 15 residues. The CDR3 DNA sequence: TGTGCCAGCAGCTCGACAACTCGGTGGAACACTGAAGCTTTCTTT. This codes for CASSSTTRWNTEAFF.

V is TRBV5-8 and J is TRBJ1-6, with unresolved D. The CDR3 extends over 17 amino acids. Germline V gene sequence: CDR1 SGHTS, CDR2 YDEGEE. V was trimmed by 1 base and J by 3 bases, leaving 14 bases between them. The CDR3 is CASSLLDSYLYNSPLHF. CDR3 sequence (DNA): TGTGCCAGCAGCTTGCTGGATTCCTACCTCTATAATTCACCCCTCCACTTT.

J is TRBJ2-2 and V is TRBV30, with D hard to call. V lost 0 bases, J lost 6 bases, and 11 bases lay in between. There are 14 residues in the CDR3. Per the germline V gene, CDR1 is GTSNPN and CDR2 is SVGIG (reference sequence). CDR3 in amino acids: CAWSVNVWAGELFF. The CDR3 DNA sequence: TGTGCCTGGAGTGTAAATGTTTGGGCCGGGGAGCTGTTTTTT.

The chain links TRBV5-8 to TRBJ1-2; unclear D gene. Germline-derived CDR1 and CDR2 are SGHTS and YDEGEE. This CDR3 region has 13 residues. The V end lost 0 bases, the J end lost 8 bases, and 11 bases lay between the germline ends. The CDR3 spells CASSLAPAGGYTF. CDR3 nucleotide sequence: TGTGCCAGCAGCTTGGCCCCGGCGGGGGGCTACACCTTC.

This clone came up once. This CDR3 reads CSAPVANEQFF. DNA for the CDR3: TGCAGTGCTCCGGTAGCCAATGAGCAGTTCTTC. This chain connects TRBV20-1 to TRBJ2-1; D uncertain. CDR1 is DFQATT, CDR2 SNEGSKA, per germline (reference sequence). The V gene lost 5 bases and the J gene lost 6 bases, with 8 bases spanning the gap. This CDR3 has 11 residues.

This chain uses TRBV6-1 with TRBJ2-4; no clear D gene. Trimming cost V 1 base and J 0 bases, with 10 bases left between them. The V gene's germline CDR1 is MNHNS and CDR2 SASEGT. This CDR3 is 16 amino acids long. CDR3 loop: CASSEDPELAKNIQYF. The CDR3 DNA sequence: TGTGCCAGCAGTGAAGACCCTGAACTAGCCAAAAACATTCAGTACTTC.

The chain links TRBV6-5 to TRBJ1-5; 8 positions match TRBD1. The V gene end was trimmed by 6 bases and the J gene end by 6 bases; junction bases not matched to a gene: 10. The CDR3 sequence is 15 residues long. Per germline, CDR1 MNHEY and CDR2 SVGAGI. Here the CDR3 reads CASSQTGVIRQPQHF. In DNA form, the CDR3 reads TGTGCCAGCAGCCAGACAGGGGTAATTCGTCAGCCCCAGCATTTT.

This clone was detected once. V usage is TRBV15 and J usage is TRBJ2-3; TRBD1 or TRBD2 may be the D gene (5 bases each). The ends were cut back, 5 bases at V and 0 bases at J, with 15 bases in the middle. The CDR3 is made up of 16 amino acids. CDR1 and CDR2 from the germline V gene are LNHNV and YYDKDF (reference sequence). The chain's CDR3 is CATSLGDGESTDTQYF. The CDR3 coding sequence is TGTGCCACCAGCCTCGGGGACGGTGAAAGCACAGATACGCAGTATTTT.

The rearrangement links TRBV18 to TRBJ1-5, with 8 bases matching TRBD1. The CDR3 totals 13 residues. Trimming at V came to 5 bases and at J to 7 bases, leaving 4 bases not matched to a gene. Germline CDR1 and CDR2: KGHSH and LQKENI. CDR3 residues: CASSADRDQPQHF. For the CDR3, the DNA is TGTGCCAGCTCAGCGGACAGGGACCAGCCCCAGCATTTT.